The entry below gives a single T cell receptor (beta chain) sequence along with its context. This receptor's antigen is unknown. No much larger clone is present one base from it, and per-base qualities are unavailable. This sample is part of a study of blood T cell repertoires in COVID-19 (dated by TCRdb to the early 2020s). Turning to the overall study: Samples covering the acute and convalescent phases of COVID-19 were provided by collaborators in the United States, Italy and Spain. The prospective study material was composed of cDNA or gDNA derived from T cells, B-cell-depleted T cells, or PBMCs. Deeply sampled blood TCRbeta repertoires from subjects exposed to, actively infected with, or recovered from COVID-19 were included in the dataset. A freely available public database, intended as a resource for researchers studying the immune response to SARS-CoV-2, is where the repertoires were released. Samples came from the ongoing ImmuneRACE study (first 160 participants) plus 1,254 subjects from 6 global collaborators. A de-identified subject ID, COVID-19 status, age in years and sex were almost always included in the sample metadata. HLA class I and class II types, where available, came from metadata supplied by the sample provider rather than from assay-based typing.

Broader findings and caveats from the paper: How much clinical and demographic metadata was included differed by source and by participant, and the metadata was provided uncurated.

The CDR3 spans 15 residues, from the cysteine through the phenylalanine. Just the 45-base CDR3 DNA is kept, in frame starting at base 1. The germline V gene supplies CDR1 SGDLS and CDR2 YYNGEE. The junction carries 17 bases between V and J, which are trimmed by 4 bases and 7 bases respectively. TCRbeta CDR3 regions were amplified from genomic DNA by means of the immunoSEQ Assay, a bias-controlled multiplex PCR. Processing in the source paper ran as follows. Within the assay, amplification of reference gene primers was used to estimate how many nucleated cells each sample contained. To quantify the absolute abundance of each unique TCRbeta CDR3 rearrangement, sequence reads were collapsed and filtered. Productive Simpson clonality was computed per sample as the square root of Simpson's diversity index over productive rearrangements. Imported from immuneACCESS, the table was reduced by TCRdb to in-frame sequences with V and J called. These copies leave out some clones; in studies compared against another copy, an unresolved V gene accounts for under half, and the cause of the remainder is not known. The DNA was the basis for D and trimming; V, J and clone size are from that table. The sample data list 380,000 or so clones, and 70% to 90% of these were observed just once. The top ten clonotypes cover 1% to 1.5% of the sample.

In the prospective study, participants were about 18 to 95 years old, resided in about two dozen geographic areas of the United States, and were enrolled through a virtual design. In the prospective study, participants were assigned to cohorts based on the clinical history participants reported in a screening survey and a study questionnaire. Recovered participants in ImmuneRACE Cohort 3 were defined by two consecutive negative NP/OP PCR tests, clearance by a healthcare professional, or resolution of symptoms. In the prospective study, whole blood, serum and a nasopharyngeal or oropharyngeal swab were collected from each participant by mobile phlebotomists. Over an approximately 2-month period, participants in the prospective study had the option of providing additional blood draws and questionnaires. Blood samples from the prospective study were shipped frozen or at room temperature prior to DNA extraction.

The rearrangement joined TRBV9 to TRBJ1-4; matching of 5 bases hints at TRBD1 as the D gene. The sample taken for sequencing was PBMCs or T cells enriched from blood (not recorded which). The clonotype was recovered from a man under 40 who had recovered from COVID-19. The DNA sequence is given as TGTGCCAGCAGCCTGGGGGAGGGATTAGCTGAAAAACTGTTTTTT. This gives the protein CASSLGEGLAEKLFF.